This T cell receptor (beta chain) derives from a study of identical twins. Trimming took 3 bases from V and 4 from J; bases not matched to a gene: 3. The CDR3 has 14 amino acids. Concerning this clonotype itself: Its antigen remains unknown.

Carrying unique molecular identifiers, the cDNA also gained a universal primer site through template switching. TCRdb used MiXCR to reprocess the 5' RACE reads, holding one entry per CDR3 protein. This sample has 250,000 to 300,000 distinct CDR3 sequences, with around 9.7% found just once. Study results and caveats: With monozygotic twins, out-of-frame TCR alpha sharing exceeded what models estimated.

These same data were also listed under a study on yellow fever vaccine responses in identical twins.

The sequence was collected from a woman aged 18-29 years in good health. The sequencing sample was made of CD8+ T cells sorted from blood. The chain has TRBV12-3 or TRBV12-4 and TRBJ1-2; 9 bases align to TRBD1. The CDR3 spells CASSFTTGGYGYTF. Written as DNA, the CDR3 is TGTGCCAGCAGTTTTACGACAGGGGGCTATGGCTACACCTTC.